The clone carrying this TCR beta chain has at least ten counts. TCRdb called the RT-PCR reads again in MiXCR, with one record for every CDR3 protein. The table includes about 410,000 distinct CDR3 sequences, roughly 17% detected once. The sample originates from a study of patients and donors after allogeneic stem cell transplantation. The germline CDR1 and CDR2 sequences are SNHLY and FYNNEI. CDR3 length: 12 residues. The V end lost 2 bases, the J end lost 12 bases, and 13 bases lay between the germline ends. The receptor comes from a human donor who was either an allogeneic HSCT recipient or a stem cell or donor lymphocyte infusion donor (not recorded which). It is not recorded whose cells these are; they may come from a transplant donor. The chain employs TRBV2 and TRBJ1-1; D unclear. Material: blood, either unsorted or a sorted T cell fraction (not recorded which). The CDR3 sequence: CASSELAEKTFF. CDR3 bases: TGTGCCAGCAGTGAATTGGCAGAGAAAACTTTCTTT.